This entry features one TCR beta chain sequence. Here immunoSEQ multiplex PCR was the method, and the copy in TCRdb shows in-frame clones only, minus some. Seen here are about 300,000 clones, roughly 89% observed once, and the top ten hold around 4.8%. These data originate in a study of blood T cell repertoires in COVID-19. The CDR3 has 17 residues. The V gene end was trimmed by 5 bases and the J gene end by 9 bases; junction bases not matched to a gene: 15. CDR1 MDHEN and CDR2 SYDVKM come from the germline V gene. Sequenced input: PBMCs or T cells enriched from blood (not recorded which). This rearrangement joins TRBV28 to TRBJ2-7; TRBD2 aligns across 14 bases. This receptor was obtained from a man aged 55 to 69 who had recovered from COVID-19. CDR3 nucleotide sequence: TGTGCCAGCAGTCCACCCTCCGGGACTAGCGGGAGTGTGGGGCAGTACTTC. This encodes CASSPPSGTSGSVGQYF.